This T cell receptor (beta chain) was recorded in a study of blood T cell repertoires in COVID-19. Study details: From T cells, B-cell-depleted T cells, or PBMCs came the material, which was cDNA or gDNA.

The germline V gene encodes CDR1 KGHSH and CDR2 LQKENI. The CDR3 runs to 14 residues. V was pared by 8 bases and J by 0 bases, with 14 bases between. Clones were read by immunoSEQ multiplex PCR, and TCRdb kept only the in-frame ones, dropping some. The table has 130,000 to 150,000 clones, under 85% seen once. The specimen was peripheral blood. This chain uses TRBV18 with TRBJ2-7; TRBD1 is a possible D gene (6 bases). This clonotype was sampled from a woman over 75 in a cohort sampled during active or convalescent COVID-19. The CDR3 loop is CASREGHISYEQYF. In DNA, the CDR3 is TGTGCCAGCCGAGAGGGACACATCTCCTACGAGCAGTACTTC.